The 12 T cell receptor beta chains given below trace back to one sample, sequenced in a study of CD8 T cells in ankylosing spondylitis. Study-wide results and limits: About 8 highly homologous variants made up a TCR beta motif that seemed to typify ankylosing spondylitis blood.

TCRdb passed the 5' RACE reads through MiXCR, listing each CDR3 protein once. This sample has under 850,000 distinct CDR3 sequences, with around a fifth found just once. Their antigens are not known. Sequenced sample: blood, either unsorted or a sorted T cell fraction (not recorded which). The receptors stem from a male donor with ankylosing spondylitis.

This clonotype was found a few times. The CDR3 DNA reads as TGTGCCAGCAGCCTACTAGCTCCCGAGCAGTTCTTC. It translates to CASSLLAPEQFF. The chain carries TRBV12-3 or TRBV12-4 and TRBJ2-1, with D perhaps TRBD2 (6 bases). The CDR3 has 12 residues. Trimming cost V 6 bases and J 10 bases, with 13 bases left between them.

A few counts support this clonotype. The V gene is TRBV27, the J gene TRBJ2-7; 8 positions match TRBD2. The CDR3 loop spans 15 amino acids. Unmatched junction bases numbered 8, after V lost 3 bases and J lost 4 bases. Germline V gives CDR1 MNHEY, CDR2 SMNVEV (reference sequence). Here the CDR3 DNA reads TGTGCCAGCAGTTTCGGGGGGGGAGGTAGTTACGAGCAGTACTTC. This gives the protein CASSFGGGGSYEQYF.

This clonotype was picked up a small number of times. The rearrangement joins TRBV5-1 to TRBJ2-7, with 10 bases matching TRBD1. After removal of 5 bases from V and 3 bases from J, the junction contained 11 bases not matched to a gene. Germline V lookup: CDR1 SGHRS, CDR2 YFSETQ. This CDR3 is built from 16 residues. As DNA, the CDR3 is TGCGCCAGCAGAGAAAACGCCGGGACAGGGGTCTACGAGCAGTACTTC. Protein product: CASRENAGTGVYEQYF.

This clonotype was seen a few times. The rearrangement joins TRBV12-3 or TRBV12-4 to TRBJ1-1; D gene uncertain. The CDR3 loop spans 14 amino acids. Trimming cost V 2 bases and J 3 bases, with 10 bases left between them. CDR3 sequence: CASSLLTGYTEAFF. CDR3 sequence (DNA): TGTGCCAGCAGTTTATTAACCGGTTACACTGAAGCTTTCTTT.

This clonotype was counted a few times. The genes are TRBV4-1 and TRBJ1-6, with 7 bases lining up with TRBD1. CDR1 MGHRA and CDR2 YSYEKL come from the germline V gene. The CDR3 sequence is 13 residues long. The junction had 2 bases not matched to a gene; V was cut back by 3 bases and J by 9 bases. CDR3 region: CASSHDRVSPLHF. Here the CDR3 DNA reads TGCGCCAGCAGCCACGACAGGGTTTCACCCCTCCACTTT.

This clonotype has just a few counts. The gene calls are TRBV6-4 and TRBJ1-1; possible D gene TRBD1, 5 bases. Trimming stripped 0 bases from V and 1 base from J, with 12 bases between. CDR1 and CDR2 (germline): MRHNA, SNTAGT. This CDR3 contains 16 residues. Here the CDR3 reads CASSDSPGRGNTEAFF. DNA for the CDR3: TGTGCCAGCAGTGACTCCCCGGGACGGGGGAACACTGAAGCTTTCTTT.

This clonotype came up a few times. The genes are TRBV5-5 and TRBJ1-5, with D maybe TRBD1 (6 bases). The length of the CDR3 is 18 residues. Trimming removed 0 bases from V and 2 bases from J, with 18 bases in between. Germline assignment: CDR1 SGHKS and CDR2 YYEKEE (reference sequence). The DNA of the CDR3 is TGTGCCAGCAGCTTGGCGGGGTCGATGGGGGGCGGCAATCAGCCCCAGCATTTT. Translation gives CASSLAGSMGGGNQPQHF. Filled out from reference TRBV5-5 and TRBJ1-5, the complete variable domain reads DAGVTQSPTHLIKTRGQQVTLRCSPISGHKSVSWYQQVLGQGPQFIFQYYEKEERGRGNFPDRFSARQFPNYSSELNVNALLLGDSALYLCASSLAGSMGGGNQPQHFGDGTRLSIL.

CDR3 bases: TGTGCCAGCAACACCGCGGGTACTGAAGCTTTCTTT. This translates into CASNTAGTEAFF. V gene TRBV5-5 combines with J gene TRBJ1-1; D is unclear. CDR1 and CDR2 (germline): SGHKS, YYEKEE (reference sequence). Trimming took off 6 bases at V and 5 bases at J, with 11 bases between the two ends. CDR3 length equals 12 residues. Filled out from reference TRBV5-5 and TRBJ1-1, the complete variable domain reads DAGVTQSPTHLIKTRGQQVTLRCSPISGHKSVSWYQQVLGQGPQFIFQYYEKEERGRGNFPDRFSARQFPNYSSELNVNALLLGDSALYLCASNTAGTEAFFGQGTRLTVV.

J is TRBJ1-5 and V is TRBV20-1; D unresolved. Trimming took 7 bases from V and 4 from J, leaving 11 bases between them. The germline CDR1 and CDR2 sequences are DFQATT and SNEGSKA (reference sequence). CDR3 length equals 12 residues. In nucleotides, the CDR3 is TGCAGTGTCGGTTTAGTAAATCAGCCCCAGCATTTT. Translated: CSVGLVNQPQHF.

This clonotype was seen only a few times. The V call is TRBV5-1, the J call TRBJ2-3; 8 bases are a match to TRBD2. This CDR3 region has 17 residues. After removal of 0 bases from V and 4 bases from J, the junction contained 10 bases not matched to a gene. The germline V gene has CDR1 SGHRS and CDR2 YFSETQ. The CDR3 nucleotides are TGCGCCAGCAGCTTGGAGGAGACTGGTAGCGGGGCAGATACGCAGTATTTT. This translates into CASSLEETGSGADTQYF.

This clonotype has more than one count but fewer than ten. The V and J genes are TRBV28 and TRBJ2-1, with D perhaps matching TRBD1 or TRBD2 (6 bases each). The CDR3 contains 16 residues. Germline CDR1 reads MDHEN; CDR2 reads SYDVKM. V was shortened by 6 bases and J by 0 bases, with 15 bases between the two germline ends. The CDR3 sequence: CASRDYRAYSYNEQFF. CDR3 nucleotide sequence: TGTGCCAGCAGGGACTACAGGGCCTACTCCTACAATGAGCAGTTCTTC.

This chain uses TRBV5-6 with TRBJ2-3; 11 nucleotides agree with TRBD1. Per germline, CDR1 SGHDT and CDR2 YYEEEE. The trim removed 1 base at V and 4 bases at J, leaving 8 bases unmatched. The CDR3 loop spans 17 amino acids. The CDR3 nucleotides are TGTGCCAGCAGCTTGAATTACGGACAGGGGGCACCAGATACGCAGTATTTT. Protein sequence: CASSLNYGQGAPDTQYF.